This TCR beta chain was sequenced in a study of T cell responses to AZD1222 COVID-19 vaccine (dated by TCRdb to about 2021). About the investigation overall: AZD1222 recipients given second doses at about 4 weeks or at about 12 weeks were pooled, since spike-specific TCR depth and breadth were not found to differ between the two schedules. A total of 233 trial participants underwent TCR sequencing, of whom more than 200 had received two doses of AZD1222 and 26 had received two doses of the MenACWY control vaccine. Trial participants were enrolled by age into subgroups of 18-55, 56-69 and 70-plus years, and about 150, 27 and 61 TCR-sequenced participants, respectively, were included in these subgroups.

Here is what the overall study found, with its caveats: Vaccine-associated CD4 TCRs spanned the whole spike protein, with dominant responses in regions 160-218 and 743-854. No day 14 peak-response samples were available, so repertoires were characterized only after the peak T cell response. A significant rise in spike-specific TCR breadth and depth was observed after two AZD1222 doses relative to day 0 and relative to MenACWY recipients. In the small 56-69-year group, the increase in depth fell short of significance, most likely because of low power. Epitopes outside the regions mutated in the B.1.351 and B.1.1.7 variants were reportedly recognized by nearly half of the unique spike-specific TCRs. Conclusions about previously exposed vaccinees are limited, since just a handful of AZD1222 recipients were seropositive for SARS-CoV-2 at baseline. Most participants were white British and females outnumbered males, and the authors suggested that clonal diversity may have been underestimated.

The intended sense of this specimen's time point label: baseline before first vaccination. Vaccinee samples came from UK trials COV001 and COV002, including a single-blind randomized controlled phase 2/3 trial of AZD1222 (ChAdOx1 nCoV-19) in healthy adults. For TCRbeta chain sequencing, PBMC samples were collected from trial participants at day 0 and at day 28 after the second dose. To note about this clone: The antigen it binds to is not known. Per-nucleotide qualities are absent, and no much larger clonotype sits a single base away.

The CDR3 regions of human TCRbeta chains were subjected to immunosequencing. Per the source publication's procedure: Repertoire TCRs were checked for matches against a reference library of SARS-CoV-2-specific TCRs that had been generated using the MIRA antigen-specificity platform. Breadth was defined as the fraction of unique TCRs that were SARS-CoV-2-associated, and depth was defined as the fraction of total T cells that were SARS-CoV-2-associated. Using the MIRA data, every spike-specific TCR was mapped to the spike region that the TCR reacted to and assigned to either a CD4 or a CD8 class. Log10-transformed breadth and depth values were compared by one-way ANOVA with Sidak's multiple comparisons tests. TCRdb limited this immuneACCESS table to in-frame rearrangements with V and J called. A share of clones is missing; checked studies link under half to unresolved V genes, and the rest is unexplained. V and J calls and clone size follow that table, whereas D and trimming were derived from the DNA. Recorded for this sample are 150,000 or so clones; roughly nine tenths of them occurred a single time. The top ten clones comprise 18% of the sample.

The CDR3 sequence holds 17 residues, the cysteine and phenylalanine included. Only the CDR3 region is kept as DNA, spanning 51 bases read in frame from base 1. From a lookup of the germline V gene, CDR1 and CDR2 are SGHTA and FQGTGA. Cut back by 5 bases and 5 bases, the V and J ends lie 22 bases apart. Sequences were derived from peripheral blood, sampled on day 0 of AZD1222 vaccination. Rearrangement joined TRBV7-3 to TRBJ2-1; too little of a D gene remains to name it. The receptor was isolated from an adult in good health. The nucleotides read TGTGCCAGCAGCCCCATGGAAGGGTTTTATGAGAACAATGAGCAGTTCTTC. Translated, it gives CASSPMEGFYENNEQFF.